The rows below give T cell receptor beta chains drawn from one sample of a study of T-cell reconstitution after alpha-beta-depleted transplantation in children. A single record per CDR3 protein comes from TCRdb applying MiXCR to the PCR reads. The table records hundreds of thousands of distinct CDR3 sequences, around 13% of them present only once. The sequencing used PBMCs, collected before TCRalphabeta/CD19-depleted stem cell transplant. These receptors all come from a girl aged 2-10 years with congenital amegakaryocytic thrombocytopenia, due to receive a stem cell transplant. The CDR3 runs from the conserved cysteine through the conserved F or W.

v_call | cdr3_length | cdr3_aa
TRBV10-3 | 16 | CAIKGEVAGGLDTQYF
TRBV5-1 | 14 | CASSLRRDDYEQYF
TRBV2 | 18 | CASSGLAGGPWDTGELFF
TRBV20-1 | 13 | CSAGKTSDDEQFF
TRBV10-3 | 15 | CAISESTYSSYEQYF
TRBV5-1 | 13 | CASSSPAGGIQYF
TRBV12-3/TRBV12-4 | 11 | CASSLGRVAYF
TRBV29-1 | 12 | CSAEGAGYGYTF
TRBV29-1 | 8 | CSVGTQYF
TRBV10-3 | 11 | CAITGDNEQFF
TRBV7-3 | 15 | CASSQDRGLEDTQYF
TRBV5-4 | 14 | CASSLVLAEETQYF
TRBV5-1 | 17 | CASRPGLAGVFPDTQYF
TRBV20-1 | 15 | CSAPILRTSGNTIYF
TRBV5-4 | 14 | CASSSTGGWTEAFF
TRBV3-1 | 16 | CASSQEGLTYQETQYF
TRBV7-6 | 14 | CASSLGGFTDTQYF
TRBV20-1 | 13 | CSARREGPDTQYF
TRBV28 | 15 | CASSSQLAGGAEQYF
TRBV3-1 | 13 | CASSASEARELFF
TRBV6-2/TRBV6-3 | 13 | CASSTYSQETQYF
TRBV27 | 13 | CASSHTGVETQYF
TRBV29-1 | 16 | CSVPVLGTGGQETQYF
TRBV29-1 | 13 | CSVEFPRDYGYTF
TRBV6-5 | 17 | CASSYSSQGGLFTEAFF
TRBV5-1 | 12 | CASSFVEETQYF
TRBV11-2 | 16 | CASSIVRGTGNHEQYF
TRBV12-3/TRBV12-4 | 15 | CASRPGLAGSYEQYF
TRBV5-1 | 17 | CASSFAGGLRVGNEQFF
TRBV2 | 15 | CASNDRDRGRETQYF
TRBV5-1 | 13 | CASSSGINYGYTF
TRBV7-2 | 16 | CASSLLLGSFIEKLFF
TRBV5-1 | 14 | CASSLTATNEKLFF
TRBV4-1 | 16 | CASSQGGTSSGNTIYF
TRBV7-9 | 13 | CASSLSGLNEAFF
TRBV20-1 | 13 | CSASGRIQETQYF
TRBV12-3/TRBV12-4 | 15 | CASRLMTSGQETQYF
TRBV20-1 | 13 | CSAREDRDTEAFF
TRBV5-1 | 14 | CASSLTSEPYEQYF
TRBV20-1 | 18 | CSASPEGERGLSYNEQFF
TRBV5-1 | 14 | CASSDLRANYGYTF
TRBV28 | 15 | CASSLFTVGQETQYF
TRBV11-1 | 21 | CASLGVAGGPLTLYRYYEQFF
TRBV15 | 12 | CATSRAAETQYF
TRBV29-1 | 12 | CSVEEELDTQYF